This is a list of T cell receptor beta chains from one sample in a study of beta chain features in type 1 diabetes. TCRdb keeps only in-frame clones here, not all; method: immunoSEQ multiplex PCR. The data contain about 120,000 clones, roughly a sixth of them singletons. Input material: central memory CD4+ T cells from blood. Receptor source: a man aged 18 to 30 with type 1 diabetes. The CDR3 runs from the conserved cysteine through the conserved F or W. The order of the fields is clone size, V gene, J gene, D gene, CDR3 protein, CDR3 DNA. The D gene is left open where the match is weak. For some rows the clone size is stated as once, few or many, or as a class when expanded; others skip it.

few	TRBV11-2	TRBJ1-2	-	CASSRGRYGYTF	TGTGCCAGCAGCCGAGGTCGCTATGGCTACACCTTC
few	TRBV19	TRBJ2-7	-	CASSISLLKEQYF	TGTGCCAGTAGTATATCCCTCCTAAAGGAGCAGTACTTC
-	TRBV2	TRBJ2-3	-	CASQESTDTQYF	TGTGCCAGTCAGGAAAGCACAGATACGCAGTATTTT
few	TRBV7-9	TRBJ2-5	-	CASSLAGAETQYF	TGTGCCAGCAGCTTAGCGGGGGCGGAGACCCAGTACTTC
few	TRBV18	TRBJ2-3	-	CASSAGTPDTQYF	TGTGCCAGCTCAGCCGGGACTCCAGATACGCAGTATTTT
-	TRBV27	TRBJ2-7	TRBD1	CASSRDRGRYEQYF	TGTGCCAGCAGCCGGGACAGGGGGCGATACGAGCAGTACTTC
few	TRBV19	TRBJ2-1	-	CASSDAVIYNEQFF	TGTGCCAGTAGTGACGCGGTAATCTACAATGAGCAGTTCTTC
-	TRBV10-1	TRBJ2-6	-	CASSGSLAGANVLTF	TGCGCCAGCTCCGGATCCCTAGCTGGGGCCAACGTCCTGACTTTC
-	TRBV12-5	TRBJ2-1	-	CASGLKFEGGHNEQFF	TGTGCTAGTGGTTTGAAGTTCGAGGGAGGTCACAATGAGCAGTTCTTC
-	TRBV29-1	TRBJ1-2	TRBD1	CSVRQGRDHGYTF	TGCAGCGTTCGACAGGGCCGGGATCATGGCTACACCTTC
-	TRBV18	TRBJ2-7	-	CASSPLSWVPPGTVNEQYF	TGTGCCAGCTCACCACTGTCGTGGGTGCCCCCCGGGACGGTCAACGAGCAGTACTTC
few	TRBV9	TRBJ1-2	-	CASSDVGGPYNYGYTF	TGTGCCAGCAGCGATGTGGGGGGCCCATACAACTATGGCTACACCTTC
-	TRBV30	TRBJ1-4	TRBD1	CAWTGIGQGNEKLFF	TGTGCCTGGACCGGGATCGGACAGGGAAATGAAAAACTGTTTTTT
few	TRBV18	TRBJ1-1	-	CASSLYRILNTEAFF	TGTGCCAGCTCACTTTACAGGATATTGAACACTGAAGCTTTCTTT
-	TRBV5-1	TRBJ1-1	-	CASSLTGRASEAFF	TGCGCCAGCAGCTTGACAGGGAGGGCGTCTGAAGCTTTCTTT
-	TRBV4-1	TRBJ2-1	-	CASSQDPTGSYNEQFF	TGCGCCAGCAGCCAAGACCCTACGGGCTCCTACAATGAGCAGTTCTTC
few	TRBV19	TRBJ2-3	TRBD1	CASSPSDRAGTDTQYF	TGTGCCAGTAGTCCTTCGGACAGGGCGGGCACAGATACGCAGTATTTT
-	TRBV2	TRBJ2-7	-	CASSDRDFISYEQYF	TGTGCCAGCAGTGACAGGGATTTCATTTCCTACGAGCAGTACTTC
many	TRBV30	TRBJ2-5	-	CAWSVRSGETQYF	TGTGCCTGGAGTGTACGGAGTGGGGAGACCCAGTACTTC
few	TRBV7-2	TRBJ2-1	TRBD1	CASSAPTGIGFF	TGTGCCAGCAGCGCACCGACAGGGATTGGGTTCTTC
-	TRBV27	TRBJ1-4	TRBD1	CASTSGGGEKLFF	TGTGCCAGCACGTCAGGGGGCGGTGAAAAACTGTTTTTT
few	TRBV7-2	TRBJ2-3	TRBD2	CASSLGTSLPDTQYF	TGTGCCAGCAGCTTAGGGACTAGCCTCCCAGATACGCAGTATTTT
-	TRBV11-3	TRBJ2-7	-	CASSLGRDSTSKQYF	TGTGCCAGCAGCTTAGGCCGAGACAGCACGAGCAAGCAGTACTTC
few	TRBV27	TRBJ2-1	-	CASSLLQDSVEQFF	TGTGCCAGCAGTTTACTTCAGGACTCTGTTGAGCAGTTCTTC
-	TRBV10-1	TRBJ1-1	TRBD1	CASRQGLGTEAFF	TGCGCCAGCCGACAGGGTCTAGGGACTGAAGCTTTCTTT
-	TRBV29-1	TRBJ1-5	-	CSVDERARYSNQPQHF	TGCAGCGTTGATGAGAGGGCCAGATATAGCAATCAGCCCCAGCATTTT
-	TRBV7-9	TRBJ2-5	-	CASSWEETQYF	TGTGCCAGCAGCTGGGAAGAGACCCAGTACTTC
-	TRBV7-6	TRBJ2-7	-	CASTPTGDSYEQYF	TGTGCCAGCACCCCTACGGGGGACTCCTACGAGCAGTACTTC
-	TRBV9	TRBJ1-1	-	CASSDFRSGNTEAFF	TGTGCCAGCAGCGACTTTCGGTCTGGAAACACTGAAGCTTTCTTT
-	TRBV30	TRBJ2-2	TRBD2	CAWRSGGAAGELFF	TGTGCCTGGAGGTCCGGGGGGGCCGCCGGGGAGCTGTTTTTT
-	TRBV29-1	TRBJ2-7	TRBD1	CSVLTGTVLYF	TGCAGCGTCCTCACTGGGACAGTTCTGTACTTC
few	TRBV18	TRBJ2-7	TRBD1	CASSLGTGPSEQYF	TGTGCCAGCTCGCTCGGGACAGGGCCCAGTGAGCAGTACTTC
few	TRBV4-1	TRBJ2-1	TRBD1	CASSHDYRQGKVNEQFF	TGCGCCAGCAGCCACGATTACCGACAGGGGAAAGTGAATGAGCAGTTCTTC
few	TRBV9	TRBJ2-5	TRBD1	CASSIGTGGLETQYF	TGTGCCAGCAGCATAGGGACAGGGGGTCTAGAGACCCAGTACTTC
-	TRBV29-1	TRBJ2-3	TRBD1	CSVAGTGSSTDTQYF	TGCAGCGTTGCCGGGACAGGGAGTAGCACAGATACGCAGTATTTT
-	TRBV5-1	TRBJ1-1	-	CASSYGTSGAEAFF	TGCGCCAGCAGCTATGGGACATCCGGGGCTGAAGCTTTCTTT
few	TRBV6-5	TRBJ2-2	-	CASSPRTDRTGELFF	TGTGCCAGCAGTCCTAGGACTGACCGTACTGGGGAGCTGTTTTTT
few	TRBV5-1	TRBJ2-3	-	CASSPEEGGTDTQYF	TGCGCCAGCAGCCCCGAGGAGGGGGGCACAGATACGCAGTATTTT
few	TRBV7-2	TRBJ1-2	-	CASSLGEGGYGYTF	TGTGCCAGCAGCTTAGGCGAAGGGGGCTATGGCTACACCTTC